This TCR beta chain was sequenced during a study of shared clonotypes between healthy human individuals (TCRdb year 2020). Background for the entire study: The cohort included a few men and two women between 18 and 49 years of age. To increase sequencing depth and limit assay-specific biases, different laboratories used diverse techniques to prepare libraries and sequence TCR repertoires. To estimate repertoire size and how much clonotypes are shared between individuals, the study performed deep sequencing of blood TCR repertoires from about five healthy adults. Per donor, leukapheresis produced somewhere between about 0.94 and 9 billion PBMCs. For each donor, CD4 naive and CD4 memory were each run on three plates, CD8 naive on two plates, and CD8 memory on one plate. Study-wide findings and limitations: Based on pairwise subsampling, the degree of clonotype sharing among donors was expected to be affected by sequencing depth. Higher generation probabilities were observed for clonotypes shared by all four sorted-subset donors than for non-shared clonotypes. Incomplete sequencing was indicated by rarefaction of sorted-subset datasets, despite the large sequencing depth. Naive subsets generally had larger estimated clonotype richness than memory subsets. Because the study included a small number of donors, the genetic and exposure-history diversity represented was limited. Only blood was sampled, and tissue TCR repertoires likely differ from those in blood. When a handful of donors were compared, the shared fraction of clonotypes was about 5% for naive CD4, more than 3% for naive CD8, 2.3% for memory CD4, and 0.3% to 0.5% for memory CD8.

TCR CDR3 regions were amplified from genomic DNA by multiplex PCR using the deep immunoSEQ assay. For each cell subset, the extracted genomic DNA was distributed evenly across all wells of several immunoSEQ 96-well plates, and each plate served as one replicate. For sorted subsets, each replicate PCR was loaded with 200 to 250 ng genomic DNA, equivalent to 32,000 or so T cell genomes. Purified libraries were quantified with a Qubit 3.0 fluorometer, sized on a Bioanalyzer 2100, and re-quantified with the KAPA Library Quantification kit. Every immunoSEQ 96-well plate was sequenced on a separate single-read 150-cycle Illumina NextSeq 550 flow cell. The authors processed their data as follows. The immunoSEQ output contained only junctional sequences without quality scores, so filtering could not match that applied to full-length reads. To assign V/J genes and CDR3, sequences were annotated using PyIR, a Python wrapper for IgBLAST v1.9, with IMGT germline references. Reads were removed for weak V/J assignments (E-value above 1e-6), missing CDR3, stop codons, out-of-frame junctions, or ambiguous translated residues. V3J clonotypes were defined as sequences sharing an identical inferred V gene, J gene, and CDR3 amino acid sequence. Percentage overlap between repertoires was calculated by dividing the number of shared unique clonotypes by the size of the smaller repertoire. Repertoire richness was assessed with RTK rarefaction, the Chao1 estimator, and Recon v2.1 estimates of unobserved clonotypes. For all TCRbeta clonotypes obtained by the gDNA method from a few donors, generation probabilities were computed with OLGA. TCRdb mirrors the immuneACCESS table, restricted to in-frame sequences. Some clones are absent from its copies; in checked studies, under half trace to an unresolved V gene, and the reason for the others is unknown. The DNA was the basis for D and trimming; V, J and clone size are from that table. The sample table records some 1.5 million clones; 95% to 99% of these occur just once. The leading ten clones occupy around 0.45% of the sample.

The donors were healthy, HIV-negative adults with no recently reported acute infections or vaccinations. Only Caucasian adults living in Nashville, Tennessee, USA were represented among the donors. CD4+ T cells were enriched by magnetic negative selection, after which naive cells were positively selected on CD45RA and the negative fraction was taken as the memory subset. Blood was obtained by leukapheresis, after which PBMCs were separated by Ficoll-Histopaque density gradient centrifugation and cryopreserved in liquid nitrogen vapor phase. Purity and quantity of every magnetically sorted T cell population were checked by analytical flow cytometry. From each sorted fraction, genomic DNA was isolated and quantified by UV absorbance on a Nanodrop 2000c. Points on this clone: The clone's antigen remains unknown. No much larger clone is present one base from it, and per-base qualities are unavailable.

CDR1 and CDR2 (SGHTA, FQGNSA) derive from the germline V gene. V lost 5 bases and J lost 4 bases; the stretch between them is 18 bases long. The CDR3 runs 15 amino acids, cysteine and phenylalanine included. The retained sequence is limited to the CDR3, 45 bases, with the frame set at the first base. This clonotype originated in a man aged 25-40 years in good health. Sequencing was performed on naive CD4+ T cells sorted from blood. According to the study, the label for this sample's cell subset or site signals: CD45RA+ positively selected. This sequence uses TRBV7-2 and TRBJ2-7; the D gene is not confidently resolved. The DNA is as follows: TGTGCCAGCAGCGAACGCTTAGTAAAGGGTTACGAGCAGTACTTC. It encodes CASSERLVKGYEQYF. This CDR3, with the reference TRBV7-2 and TRBJ2-7 proteins standing in past its ends, gives the full variable domain GAGVSQSPSNKVTEKGKDVELRCDPISGHTALYWYRQSLGQGLEFLIYFQGNSAPDKSGLPSDRFSAERTGGSVSTLTIQRTQQEDSAVYLCASSERLVKGYEQYFGPGTRLTVT.